This entry lists 2 T cell receptor beta chains sequenced from one sample in a study of blood T cells in healthy people across ages. Together with a sample-barcoded 5' primer, a J-beta primer mix was included in a second PCR lasting about 7 to 11 cycles. TCRdb processed the 5' RACE reads anew with MiXCR; each CDR3 protein has one entry. The table records 1.5 million to 2 million distinct CDR3 sequences, 49% of them present only once. The specimen was blood. These TCRs come from a woman aged 40 to 55 in good health.

The chain is built from TRBV6-2 or TRBV6-3 and TRBJ2-4; TRBD1 matches 8 bases. V lost 5 bases to trimming and J lost 9 bases; unmatched junction nucleotides: 12. The CDR3 has 15 residues. Germline CDR1 is MNHEY and CDR2 is SVGEGT. The CDR3 sequence is CASSATDRVYSIQYF. Written as DNA, the CDR3 is TGTGCCAGCAGTGCTACGGACAGGGTTTATAGCATTCAGTACTTC.

The chain recombines TRBV7-8 with TRBJ1-2, with 7 bases matching TRBD1. The V and J ends lost 1 base and 4 bases, in that order; junction bases with no gene match: 9. The CDR3 is made up of 16 amino acids. Germline lookup yields CDR1 SGHVS and CDR2 FQNEAQ. The CDR3 sequence is CASSLGTGATGYGYTF. CDR3 DNA: TGTGCCAGCAGCTTAGGCACAGGGGCCACAGGCTATGGCTACACCTTC.